These 21 T cell receptor beta chains were all obtained from the same sample, sequenced in a study of cytomegalovirus exposure and HLA in healthy donors. The PCR employed 60 Vbeta primers together with 13 Jbeta primers. Profiling relied on immunoSEQ multiplex PCR, and the TCRdb table lists in-frame clones only, not all of them. This repertoire shows 150,000 to 200,000 clones, around 80% found once; its top ten account for 5.7%. Sequencing was performed on PBMCs. These receptors were collected from a middle-aged man in good health and CMV-seronegative.

V gene TRBV18 combines with J gene TRBJ2-1; TRBD1 matches at 9 bases. The CDR3 has 15 residues. Germline V gene sequence: CDR1 KGHSH, CDR2 LQKENI. Trimming took 1 base from V and 7 from J; bases not matched to a gene: 5. CDR3 region: CASSPLGQGMNEQFF. CDR3 in DNA: TGTGCCAGCTCACCACTAGGACAGGGGATGAATGAGCAGTTCTTC.

The chain links TRBV5-6 to TRBJ2-7; D gene ambiguous. V was cut by 2 bases and J by 0 bases, with 9 bases left in between. The CDR3 loop spans 14 amino acids. Germline V gene sequence: CDR1 SGHDT, CDR2 YYEEEE. Here the CDR3 DNA reads TGTGCCAGCAGCTTTGGTCAGGTCTCCTACGAGCAGTACTTC. It is translated as CASSFGQVSYEQYF.

The V call is TRBV5-6, the J call TRBJ2-5; possible D gene TRBD2, 5 bases. The germline V gene encodes CDR1 SGHDT and CDR2 YYEEEE. The CDR3 spans 14 residues. V shed 3 bases and J shed 5 bases, with 14 bases lying between them. CDR3 protein: CASSSHAGVETQYF. CDR3 sequence (DNA): TGTGCCAGCAGCTCCCATGCGGGTGTCGAGACCCAGTACTTC.

This sequence joins TRBV27 and TRBJ1-5, with 8 bases aligning to TRBD1. This CDR3 spans 16 amino acids. V was clipped by 5 bases and J by 5 bases; unmatched bases: 11. Germline V gene sequence: CDR1 MNHEY, CDR2 SMNVEV (reference sequence). The CDR3 sequence is CASSKVRTGWDQPQHF. The CDR3, as DNA: TGTGCCAGCAGTAAGGTTAGGACAGGGTGGGATCAGCCCCAGCATTTT.

The chain carries TRBV19 and TRBJ2-7; 7 bases are a match to TRBD1. The ends lost 5 bases at V and 1 base at J; junction bases unmatched: 2. CDR1 is LNHDA, CDR2 SQIVND, per germline (reference sequence). The length of the CDR3 is 13 residues. The CDR3, as DNA: TGTGCCAGTAGTGACAGGGCGTCCTACGAGCAGTACTTC. Its protein is CASSDRASYEQYF.

V and J are TRBV7-2 and TRBJ2-7; 7 positions agree with TRBD2. The V and J ends lost 6 bases and 3 bases, in that order; junction bases with no gene match: 8. Germline CDR1 is SGHTA and CDR2 is FQGNSA. The CDR3 length is 14 residues. CDR3 coding DNA: TGTGCCAGCAGGGTACCGGGCGGGAGCTACGAGCAGTACTTC. This sequence encodes CASRVPGGSYEQYF.

V is TRBV7-2 and J is TRBJ1-2; 12 bases map to TRBD1. Germline CDR1 and CDR2: SGHTA and FQGNSA. CDR3 length equals 16 residues. J lost 6 bases, V lost 5 bases, and 10 bases had no gene match. CDR3 in DNA: TGTGCCAGCAGCCCAAGCCCGGGACAGGGGGCGGATGGCTACACCTTC. This translates into CASSPSPGQGADGYTF.

J is TRBJ1-1 and V is TRBV5-1, with D possibly matching TRBD1 (5 bases). Germline V gives CDR1 SGHRS, CDR2 YFSETQ. V dropped 4 bases and J dropped 3 bases, with 13 bases sitting between them. The CDR3 is 14 amino acids. The CDR3, as DNA: TGCGCCAGCAGCCGCGAGGGGAGGGACACTGAAGCTTTCTTT. This sequence encodes CASSREGRDTEAFF.

This clone was seen a handful of times. The genes are TRBV9 and TRBJ2-1; 10 bases agree with TRBD2. Germline V gene sequence: CDR1 SGDLS, CDR2 YYNGEE. V was clipped by 0 bases and J by 3 bases; unmatched bases: 9. CDR3 size: 18 residues. The CDR3 sequence: CASSVAAWTSGSYNEQFF. The CDR3 DNA sequence: TGTGCCAGCAGCGTAGCCGCATGGACTAGCGGAAGCTACAATGAGCAGTTCTTC.

The CDR3 protein is CASSQDQDSSGYTF. Here the CDR3 DNA reads TGCGCCAGCAGCCAAGATCAGGACTCCTCTGGCTACACCTTC. The chain couples TRBV4-3 to TRBJ1-2; D remains ambiguous. There are 14 residues in the CDR3. In germline, CDR1 is LGHNA, CDR2 YSLEER. Trimming took 0 bases from V and 7 from J, leaving 12 bases between them.

There are a few counts of this clone. The rearrangement uses TRBV19 and TRBJ2-2; TRBD1 aligns across 7 bases. Germline V gene sequence: CDR1 LNHDA, CDR2 SQIVND (reference sequence). The CDR3 totals 16 residues. Trimming at V came to 5 bases and at J to 0 bases, leaving 6 bases not matched to a gene. CDR3 coding DNA: TGTGCCAGTAGTCCGGACAGGACCGCGAACACCGGGGAGCTGTTTTTT. Protein product: CASSPDRTANTGELFF.

This chain uses TRBV25-1 with TRBJ2-7, with D maybe TRBD2 (6 bases). This CDR3 has 15 amino acids. Germline V gene data show CDR1 as MGHDK and CDR2 as SYGVNS. Trimming shortened V by 2 bases and J by 5 bases, and 16 bases separated the two germline ends. CDR3 protein: CASSESILATHEQYF. DNA for the CDR3: TGTGCCAGCAGTGAAAGTATACTAGCAACCCACGAGCAGTACTTC.

V usage is TRBV19 and J usage is TRBJ2-7, with 7 bases aligning to TRBD1. The CDR3 runs to 13 residues. Germline V lookup: CDR1 LNHDA, CDR2 SQIVND (reference sequence). V dropped 6 bases and J dropped 3; count of bases not matched to a gene: 5. The CDR3 reads CASSLRTGYEQYF. CDR3 DNA sequence: TGTGCCAGTAGCCTCAGGACAGGCTACGAGCAGTACTTC.

The V and J genes are TRBV5-6 and TRBJ2-5, with D tentatively TRBD1 (5 bases). The J call is uncertain, as TRBJ2-7 better fits the DNA end. Germline values: CDR1 SGHDT, CDR2 YYEEEE. This CDR3 is built from 13 residues. The CDR3 DNA follows: TGTGCCAGCAGCTTGGCAGGGATCTACGAGCAGTACTTC. Residues: CASSLAGIYEQYF.

The genes are TRBV11-3 and TRBJ2-2; D call uncertain. The germline gives CDR1 SGHNT, CDR2 YENEEA. The CDR3 is 14 residues long. Trimming stripped 1 base from V and 1 base from J, with 4 bases between. CDR3 sequence (DNA): TGTGCCAGCAGCTTAGGCGGGAACACCGGGGAGCTGTTTTTT. Its translation is CASSLGGNTGELFF.

The J gene is TRBJ1-1, the V gene TRBV5-1; TRBD1 is a possible D gene (6 bases). The CDR3 consists of 14 residues. CDR1 and CDR2 (germline): SGHRS, YFSETQ. Trimming stripped 4 bases from V and 4 bases from J, with 14 bases between. The DNA for the CDR3 is TGCGCCAGCAGCAAGGGGGGGGCGGGCACTGAAGCTTTCTTT. Translated: CASSKGGAGTEAFF.

This chain joins TRBV2 and TRBJ2-3; perhaps TRBD1 as D (7 bases). The CDR3 covers 21 residues. Between the trimmed V and J ends, which lost 2 bases and 1 base, there was a span of 28 bases. Germline V gene sequence: CDR1 SNHLY, CDR2 FYNNEI. CDR3 region: CASSEFRIQGIGTLGTDTQYF. CDR3 nucleotides: TGTGCCAGCAGTGAATTCAGGATACAGGGGATCGGGACTTTAGGCACAGATACGCAGTATTTT.

The chain uses TRBV6-1 and TRBJ1-3; 8 nucleotides line up with TRBD1. CDR3 size: 17 residues. The V gene's germline CDR1 is MNHNS and CDR2 SASEGT. The V and J ends lost 2 bases and 4 bases, in that order; junction bases with no gene match: 10. The CDR3 DNA reads as TGTGCCAGCAGTGAATTTGACAGGGGAGCTGGGGGAAACACCATATATTTT. Its protein product is CASSEFDRGAGGNTIYF.

V is TRBV5-1 and J is TRBJ1-4; 7 bases are shared with TRBD1. The CDR3 is 15 residues long. In germline, CDR1 is SGHRS, CDR2 YFSETQ. The ends lost 5 bases at V and 0 bases at J; junction bases unmatched: 4. The CDR3 nucleotides read TGCGCCAGCAGTCGACAGGGTGCAACTAATGAAAAACTGTTTTTT. Protein: CASSRQGATNEKLFF.

The chain joins TRBV5-4 to TRBJ1-2; 9 positions match TRBD1. Germline CDR1 is SGHNT and CDR2 is YYREEE (reference sequence). CDR3 size: 14 residues. Germline trimming cut 2 bases from V and 4 bases from J; bases unmatched to any gene: 3. The CDR3 DNA reads as TGTGCCAGCAGCTTTTTGGGACAGGGCTATGGCTACACCTTC. Protein sequence: CASSFLGQGYGYTF.

The V and J genes are TRBV7-8 and TRBJ1-5, with D maybe TRBD1 (6 bases). V gave up 1 base and J gave up 11 bases, with 18 bases separating them. CDR3 length equals 15 residues. In germline, CDR1 is SGHVS, CDR2 FQNEAQ. CDR3 sequence reads: CASSLGGPEGSAQHF. The CDR3 nucleotides are TGTGCCAGCAGCTTAGGGGGGCCCGAGGGATCAGCCCAGCATTTT.